The 4 T cell receptor beta chains below were found in one sample sequenced in a study of OX40 agonist ivuxolimab in advanced cancers. Library prep was done by the immunoSEQ multiplex PCR assay. TCRdb stores this immuneACCESS table with in-frame sequences only. Part of the clones is absent; in the studies checked, under half of the shortfall reflects unresolved V genes, and no reason is known for the rest. Counted in this sample were 65,000 or so clones; around 83% of them appeared once. The ten largest make up about 5% of the sample. The input for sequencing was CD4+ or CD8+ T cells sorted from blood, taken in a trial of the OX40 agonist ivuxolimab. Receptors originate from an adult with an advanced solid tumor such as melanoma, head and neck, liver or kidney cancer.

The rearrangement joins TRBV7-9 to TRBJ1-1; D gene ambiguous. In germline, CDR1 is SEHNR, CDR2 FQNEAQ (reference sequence). Deletions cut 4 bases from V and 8 bases from J, with 11 bases between. The CDR3 is made up of 12 amino acids. Here the CDR3 reads CASSYKEFEAFF. CDR3 nucleotide sequence: TGTGCCAGCAGCTATAAGGAGTTCGAAGCTTTCTTT.

V usage is TRBV30 and J usage is TRBJ2-1; D gene uncertain. CDR3 length: 15 amino acids. CDR1 and CDR2 from the germline V gene are GTSNPN and SVGIG (reference sequence). V was trimmed by 0 bases and J by 6 bases, leaving 15 bases between them. CDR3 in amino acids: CAWSVVLVGTNEQFF. CDR3 in DNA: TGTGCCTGGAGTGTAGTGTTAGTAGGAACCAATGAGCAGTTCTTC.

This clone was seen more than once but under ten times. This chain connects TRBV15 to TRBJ2-3; TRBD2 agrees at 11 bases. After removal of 0 bases from V and 4 bases from J, the junction contained 3 bases not matched to a gene. The CDR3 sequence is 16 residues long. Germline values: CDR1 LNHNV, CDR2 YYDKDF (reference sequence). CDR3 protein: CATSRDFSGGADTQYF. Written as DNA, the CDR3 is TGTGCCACCAGCAGAGATTTTAGCGGGGGGGCAGATACGCAGTATTTT.

CDR3 loop: CASSRPEGYTF. CDR3 nucleotides: TGTGCCAGCAGCCGCCCGGAAGGCTACACCTTC. The genes are TRBV11-2 and TRBJ1-2; no clear D gene. V was shortened by 5 bases and J by 8 bases, with 9 bases between the two germline ends. Germline V CDR1 and CDR2: SGHAT, FQNNGV. There are 11 residues in the CDR3.